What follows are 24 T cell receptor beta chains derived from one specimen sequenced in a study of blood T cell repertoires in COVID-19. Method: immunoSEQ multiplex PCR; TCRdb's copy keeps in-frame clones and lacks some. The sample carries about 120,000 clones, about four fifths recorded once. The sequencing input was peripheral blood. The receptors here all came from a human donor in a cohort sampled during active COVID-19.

The CDR3 DNA reads TGTGCCAGCAGCTTACTAGGGACAGGGGGTTTAAACACTGAAGCTTTCTTT. Amino acid sequence: CASSLLGTGGLNTEAFF. The chain combines TRBV11-2 with TRBJ1-1; 11 bases align to TRBD1. The CDR3 contains 17 residues. CDR1 and CDR2 from the germline V gene are SGHAT and FQNNGV. V lost 2 bases, J lost 2 bases, and 7 bases stayed unmatched.

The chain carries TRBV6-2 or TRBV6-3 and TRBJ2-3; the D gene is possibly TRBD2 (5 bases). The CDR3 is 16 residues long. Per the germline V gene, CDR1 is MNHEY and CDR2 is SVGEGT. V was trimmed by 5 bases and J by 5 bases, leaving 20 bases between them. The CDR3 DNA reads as TGTGCCAGCAGTCGAGGGCCGACGCGGTCCCAAGATACGCAGTATTTT. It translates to CASSRGPTRSQDTQYF.

CDR3 nucleotides: TGTGCCAGCAGTTACTTGGAACTAGCGGGAGCAGATACGCAGTATTTT. This translates into CASSYLELAGADTQYF. The V and J genes are TRBV6-6 and TRBJ2-3; 11 nucleotides match TRBD2. Trimming took 1 base from V and 4 from J; bases not matched to a gene: 4. Germline CDR1 and CDR2: MNHNY and SVGAGI (reference sequence). The CDR3 spans 16 residues.

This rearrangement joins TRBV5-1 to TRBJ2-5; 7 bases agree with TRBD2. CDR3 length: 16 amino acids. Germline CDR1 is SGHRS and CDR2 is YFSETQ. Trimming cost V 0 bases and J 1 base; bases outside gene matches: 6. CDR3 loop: CASSLARRGFQETQYF. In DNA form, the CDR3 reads TGCGCCAGCAGCTTGGCCAGGCGGGGGTTCCAAGAGACCCAGTACTTC.

In nucleotides, the CDR3 is TGTGCCAGTAGTCCGGCCCGGGAAGGGACCGGGGAGCTGTTTTTT. This sequence encodes CASSPAREGTGELFF. The chain uses TRBV19 and TRBJ2-2; D is perhaps TRBD2 (5 bases). The CDR3 sequence is 15 residues long. The germline V and J ends were trimmed by 5 bases and 5 bases, with 15 bases remaining between them. Germline V lookup: CDR1 LNHDA, CDR2 SQIVND (reference sequence).

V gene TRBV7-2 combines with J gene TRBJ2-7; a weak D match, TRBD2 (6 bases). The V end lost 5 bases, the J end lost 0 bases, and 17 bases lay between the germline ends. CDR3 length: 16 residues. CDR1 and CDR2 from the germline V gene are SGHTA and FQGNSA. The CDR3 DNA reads TGTGCCAGCAGCCCAGCCAGTAGCGGAGCCTCCTACGAGCAGTACTTC. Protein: CASSPASSGASYEQYF. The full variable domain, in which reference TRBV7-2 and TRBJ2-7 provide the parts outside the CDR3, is GAGVSQSPSNKVTEKGKDVELRCDPISGHTALYWYRQSLGQGLEFLIYFQGNSAPDKSGLPSDRFSAERTGGSVSTLTIQRTQQEDSAVYLCASSPASSGASYEQYFGPGTRLTVT.

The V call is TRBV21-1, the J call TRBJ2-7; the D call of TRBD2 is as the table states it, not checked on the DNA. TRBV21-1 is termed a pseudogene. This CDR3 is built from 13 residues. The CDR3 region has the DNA TGTGCCAGCAGCAAAGCCACTCACTACGAGCAGTACTTC. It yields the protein CASSKATHYEQYF.

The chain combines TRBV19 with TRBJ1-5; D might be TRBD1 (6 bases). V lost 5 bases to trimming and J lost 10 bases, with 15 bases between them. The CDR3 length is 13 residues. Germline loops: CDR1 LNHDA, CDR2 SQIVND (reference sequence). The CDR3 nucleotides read TGTGCCAGTAGTCCAGGGGTGACAGATCCCCAGCATTTT. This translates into CASSPGVTDPQHF. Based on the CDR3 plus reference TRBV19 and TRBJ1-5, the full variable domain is DGGITQSPKYLFRKEGQNVTLSCEQNLNHDAMYWYRQDPGQGLRLIYYSQIVNDFQKGDIAEGYSVSREKKESFPLTVTSAQKNPTAFYLCASSPGVTDPQHFGDGTRLSIL.

CDR3: CASSFAGDSYEQYF. The CDR3, as DNA: TGTGCCAGCAGTTTCGCGGGAGATTCCTACGAGCAGTACTTC. The chain uses TRBV6-5 and TRBJ2-7; 7 bases match TRBD2. The CDR3 runs 14 residues. Germline CDR1 MNHEY, CDR2 SVGAGI. The ends lost 4 bases at V and 1 base at J; junction bases unmatched: 4.

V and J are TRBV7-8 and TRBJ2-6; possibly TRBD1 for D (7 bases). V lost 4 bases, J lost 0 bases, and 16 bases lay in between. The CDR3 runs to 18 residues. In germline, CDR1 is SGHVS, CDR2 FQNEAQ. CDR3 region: CASSSYRGSGSGANVLTF. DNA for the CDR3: TGTGCCAGCAGCTCGTACAGGGGTAGCGGCTCTGGGGCCAACGTCCTGACTTTC. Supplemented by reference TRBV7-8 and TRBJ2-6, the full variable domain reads GAGVSQSPRYKVAKRGQDVALRCDPISGHVSLFWYQQALGQGPEFLTYFQNEAQLDKSGLPSDRFFAERPEGSVSTLKIQRTQQEDSAVYLCASSSYRGSGSGANVLTFGAGSRLTVL.

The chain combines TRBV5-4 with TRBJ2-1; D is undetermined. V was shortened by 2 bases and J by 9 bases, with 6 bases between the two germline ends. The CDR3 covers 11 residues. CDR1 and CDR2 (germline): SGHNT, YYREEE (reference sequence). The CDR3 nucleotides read TGTGCCAGCAGCTTAGCTGTTGAGCAGTTCTTC. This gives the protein CASSLAVEQFF.

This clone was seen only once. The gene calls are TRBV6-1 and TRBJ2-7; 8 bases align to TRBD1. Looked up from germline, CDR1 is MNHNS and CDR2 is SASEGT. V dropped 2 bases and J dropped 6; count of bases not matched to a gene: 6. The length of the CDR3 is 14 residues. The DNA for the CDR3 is TGTGCCAGCAGTGAACCAGGGGGCTTACGCGAGCAGTACTTC. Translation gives CASSEPGGLREQYF.

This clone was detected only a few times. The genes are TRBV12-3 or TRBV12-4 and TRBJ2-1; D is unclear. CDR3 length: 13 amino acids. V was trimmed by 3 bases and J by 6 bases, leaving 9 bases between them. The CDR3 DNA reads TGTGCCAGCAGTTTCGGCGGTCCCAATGAGCAGTTCTTC. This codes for CASSFGGPNEQFF.

The CDR3 DNA follows: TGCGCCAGCAGCTCAGCCGACAGGGGGCATGGCTACACCTTC. Translation gives CASSSADRGHGYTF. This chain links TRBV5-1 with TRBJ1-2; 10 nucleotides match TRBD1. Unmatched junction bases numbered 5, after V lost 3 bases and J lost 6 bases. Germline CDR1 reads SGHRS; CDR2 reads YFSETQ. CDR3 size: 14 residues.

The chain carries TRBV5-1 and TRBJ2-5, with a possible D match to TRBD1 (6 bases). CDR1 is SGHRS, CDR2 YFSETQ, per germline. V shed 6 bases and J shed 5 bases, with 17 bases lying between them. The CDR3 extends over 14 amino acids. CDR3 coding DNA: TGCGCCAGCAACCCCCAGGGGATGGAGGAGACCCAGTACTTC. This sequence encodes CASNPQGMEETQYF.

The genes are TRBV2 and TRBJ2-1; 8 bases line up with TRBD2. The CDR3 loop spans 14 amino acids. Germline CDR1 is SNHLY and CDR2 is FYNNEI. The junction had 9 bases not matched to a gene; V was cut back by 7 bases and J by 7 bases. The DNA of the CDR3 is TGTGCCAGCACCAGCGGGGGACTGGGGAATGAGCAGTTCTTC. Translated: CASTSGGLGNEQFF.

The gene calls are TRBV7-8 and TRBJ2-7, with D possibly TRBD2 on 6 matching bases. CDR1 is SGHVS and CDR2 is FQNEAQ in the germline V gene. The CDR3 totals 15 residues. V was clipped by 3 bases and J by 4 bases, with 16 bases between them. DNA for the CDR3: TGTGCCAGCAGCTTCCCGGGCGGGACGGGGTACGAGCAGTACTTC. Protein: CASSFPGGTGYEQYF.

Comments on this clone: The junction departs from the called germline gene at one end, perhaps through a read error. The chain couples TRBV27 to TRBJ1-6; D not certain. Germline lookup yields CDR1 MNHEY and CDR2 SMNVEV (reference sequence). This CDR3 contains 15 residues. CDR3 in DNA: TGTGCCAGCACTTTATCATTAGGGAGTCATTCACCCCTCCACTTT. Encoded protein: CASTLSLGSHSPLHF.

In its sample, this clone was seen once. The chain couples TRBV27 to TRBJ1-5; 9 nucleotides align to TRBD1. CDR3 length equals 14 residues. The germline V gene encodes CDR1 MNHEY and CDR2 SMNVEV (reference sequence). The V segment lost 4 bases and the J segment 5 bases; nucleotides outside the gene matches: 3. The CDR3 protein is CASSWDRDYQPQHF. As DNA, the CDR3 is TGTGCCAGCAGTTGGGACAGGGATTATCAGCCCCAGCATTTT.

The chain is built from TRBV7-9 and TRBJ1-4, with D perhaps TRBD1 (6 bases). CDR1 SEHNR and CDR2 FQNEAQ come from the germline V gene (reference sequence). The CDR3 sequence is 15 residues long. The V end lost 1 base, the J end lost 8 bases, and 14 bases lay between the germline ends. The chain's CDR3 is CASSLVQGTTEKLFF. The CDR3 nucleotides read TGTGCCAGCAGCTTAGTCCAGGGGACCACGGAAAAACTGTTTTTT.

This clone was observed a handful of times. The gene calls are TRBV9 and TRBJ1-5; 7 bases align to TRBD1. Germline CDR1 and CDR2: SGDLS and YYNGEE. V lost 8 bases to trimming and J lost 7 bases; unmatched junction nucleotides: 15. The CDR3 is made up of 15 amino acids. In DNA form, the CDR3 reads TGTGCCAGTAGTCCCGGGACAGATCGCGGGCAGCCCCAGCATTTT. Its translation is CASSPGTDRGQPQHF. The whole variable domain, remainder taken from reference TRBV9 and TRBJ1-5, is DSGVTQTPKHLITATGQRVTLRCSPRSGDLSVYWYQQSLDQGLQFLIQYYNGEERAKGNILERFSAQQFPDLHSELNLSSLELGDSALYFCASSPGTDRGQPQHFGDGTRLSIL.

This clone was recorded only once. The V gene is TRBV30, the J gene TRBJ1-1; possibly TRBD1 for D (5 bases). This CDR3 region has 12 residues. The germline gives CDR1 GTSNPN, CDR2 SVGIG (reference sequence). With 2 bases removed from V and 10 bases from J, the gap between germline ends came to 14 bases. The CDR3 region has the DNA TGTGCCTGGAGTTTTTTGCAGGGTCGAGCTTTCTTT. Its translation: CAWSFLQGRAFF. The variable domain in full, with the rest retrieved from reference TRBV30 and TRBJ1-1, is SQTIHQWPATLVQPVGSPLSLECTVEGTSNPNLYWYRQAAGRGLQLLFYSVGIGQISSEVPQNLSASRPQDRQFILSSKKLLLSDSGFYLCAWSFLQGRAFFGQGTRLTVV.

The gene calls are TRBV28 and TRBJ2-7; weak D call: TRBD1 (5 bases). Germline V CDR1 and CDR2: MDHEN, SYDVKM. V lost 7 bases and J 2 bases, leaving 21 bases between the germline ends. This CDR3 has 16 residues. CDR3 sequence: CASNPLINQGTYEQYF. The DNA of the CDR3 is TGTGCCAGCAACCCTCTCATAAACCAGGGAACCTACGAGCAGTACTTC. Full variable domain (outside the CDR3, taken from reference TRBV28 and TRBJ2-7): DVKVTQSSRYLVKRTGEKVFLECVQDMDHENMFWYRQDPGLGLRLIYFSYDVKMKEKGDIPEGYSVSREKKERFSLILESASTNQTSMYLCASNPLINQGTYEQYFGPGTRLTVT.

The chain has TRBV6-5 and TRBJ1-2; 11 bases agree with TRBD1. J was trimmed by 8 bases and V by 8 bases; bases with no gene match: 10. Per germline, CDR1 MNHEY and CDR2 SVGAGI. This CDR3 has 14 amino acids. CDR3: CASSQDRGLKGYTF. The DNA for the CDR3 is TGTGCCAGCTCCCAGGACAGGGGGCTTAAAGGCTACACCTTC.